The 17 T cell receptor beta chains listed next were all sequenced from one sample in a study of CD8+CD57+ T cells in acquired aplastic anemia. The authors sequenced patients whose flow cytometry had shown CD8+CD57+ cell expansion. According to the study, genomic DNA was the template for TCR beta VDJ and CDR3 profiling. In TCRdb, the reads were re-called with MiXCR into one record per CDR3 protein. The sample lists about 98,000 distinct CDR3 sequences, roughly two thirds seen once, with roughly two thirds in the top ten. Input material: sorted CD4+, CD8+, or CD8+CD57+ T cells (not recorded which) from PBMCs. The receptors derive from a human donor with aplastic anemia.

In its sample, this clonotype was seen a few times. The V gene is TRBV15, the J gene TRBJ2-1; TRBD1 aligns across 7 bases. V lost 5 bases to trimming and J lost 4 bases; unmatched junction nucleotides: 11. Germline CDR1 reads LNHNV; CDR2 reads YYDKDF (reference sequence). The CDR3 loop spans 16 amino acids. CDR3 protein: CATSQQGQLLYNEQFF. In DNA form, the CDR3 reads TGTGCCACCAGCCAACAGGGACAGTTACTTTACAATGAGCAGTTCTTC. Complete variable domain (other parts from reference TRBV15 and TRBJ2-1): DAMVIQNPRYQVTQFGKPVTLSCSQTLNHNVMYWYQQKSSQAPKLLFHYYDKDFNNEADTPDNFQSRRPNTSFCFLDIRSPGLGDTAMYLCATSQQGQLLYNEQFFGPGTRLTVL.

The CDR3 nucleotides read TGCAGTGCTAGACCTGGCGGGGATTCCTACGAGCAGTACTTC. As protein: CSARPGGDSYEQYF. The chain has TRBV20-1 and TRBJ2-7; D may be TRBD2 (6 bases). The CDR3 is 14 residues long. V was trimmed by 2 bases and J by 1 base, leaving 12 bases between them. CDR1 DFQATT and CDR2 SNEGSKA come from the germline V gene (reference sequence).

As concerns this clonotype: One end of the junction fails to match germline, which may point to a read error. The chain has TRBV7-2 and TRBJ1-5, with D possibly TRBD1 on 5 matching bases. The CDR3 is 13 residues long. Germline loops: CDR1 SGHTA, CDR2 FQGNSA. The CDR3 protein is CASSLDRDQPQHF. In DNA, the CDR3 is TGCGCCAGCAGCCTTGACAGAGATCAGCCCCAGCATTTT.

This clonotype was seen just once. This rearrangement joins TRBV10-3 to TRBJ1-1; D call uncertain. Germline V lookup: CDR1 ENHRY, CDR2 SYGVKD. The V and J ends lost 10 bases and 0 bases respectively, with 12 bases between them. The CDR3 extends over 13 amino acids. CDR3 in amino acids: CATAVSLNTEAFF. As DNA, the CDR3 is TGTGCCACAGCAGTCTCCCTGAACACTGAAGCTTTCTTT.

The chain is built from TRBV5-1 and TRBJ2-5; D call uncertain. The CDR3 has 14 amino acids. The V end lost 1 base, the J end lost 3 bases, and 10 bases lay between the germline ends. Germline assignment: CDR1 SGHRS and CDR2 YFSETQ. CDR3 sequence (DNA): TGCGCCAGCAGCTTGTTATCCGTAGAAGAGACCCAGTACTTC. Translating it yields CASSLLSVEETQYF.

This chain joins TRBV19 and TRBJ2-3, with 7 bases lining up with TRBD2. CDR1 LNHDA and CDR2 SQIVND come from the germline V gene (reference sequence). Trimming cost V 6 bases and J 3 bases; bases outside gene matches: 9. The CDR3 totals 15 residues. The CDR3 nucleotides are TGTGCCAGTAGCCGTACGGGGGGTAGGACAGATACGCAGTATTTT. It translates to CASSRTGGRTDTQYF.

This chain links TRBV7-8 with TRBJ2-1; 7 bases align to TRBD1. The V and J ends lost 1 base and 12 bases, in that order; junction bases with no gene match: 6. This CDR3 has 13 amino acids. Germline V lookup: CDR1 SGHVS, CDR2 FQNEAQ. Here the CDR3 reads CASSLGGAGGQFF. The CDR3 DNA sequence: TGTGCCAGCAGCTTAGGTGGGGCAGGGGGGCAGTTCTTC.

V gene TRBV14 combines with J gene TRBJ2-6, with D perhaps assigned TRBD1 or TRBD2 (6 bases each). Germline CDR1 SGHDN, CDR2 FVKESK. Trimming shortened V by 7 bases and J by 2 bases, and 18 bases separated the two germline ends. The CDR3 is 17 amino acids. In DNA form, the CDR3 reads TGTGCCAGCACCAACGGGGGCATGGGAGCTGGGGCCAACGTCCTGACTTTC. As protein: CASTNGGMGAGANVLTF.

The V call is TRBV25-1, the J call TRBJ2-3, with 7 bases that match TRBD2. The germline V gene encodes CDR1 MGHDK and CDR2 SYGVNS. V dropped 7 bases and J dropped 0; count of bases not matched to a gene: 7. The CDR3 runs 15 residues. CDR3 amino acids: CASMRVSGSTDTQYF. The CDR3 DNA sequence: TGTGCCAGCATGAGGGTTAGCGGGAGCACAGATACGCAGTATTTT. Based on the CDR3 plus reference TRBV25-1 and TRBJ2-3, the full variable domain is EADIYQTPRYLVIGTGKKITLECSQTMGHDKMYWYQQDPGMELHLIHYSYGVNSTEKGDLSSESTVSRIRTEHFPLTLESARPSHTSQYLCASMRVSGSTDTQYFGPGTRLTVL.

The rearrangement joins TRBV11-2 to TRBJ2-3; D perhaps matches TRBD2 (6 bases). Germline-derived CDR1 and CDR2 are SGHAT and FQNNGV. The ends were cut back, 5 bases at V and 4 bases at J, with 19 bases in the middle. The CDR3 covers 16 residues. The chain's CDR3 is CASSDTGLASADTQYF. CDR3 DNA: TGTGCCAGCAGCGACACGGGGCTAGCGTCCGCAGATACGCAGTATTTT.

This clonotype has a single count. The V call is TRBV5-1, the J call TRBJ1-4; maybe TRBD1 (6 bases). Germline V gene sequence: CDR1 SGHRS, CDR2 YFSETQ. The CDR3 is 15 residues long. The V end was cut by 1 base, the J end by 5 bases, with 12 bases between. CDR3 residues: CASSLYGQSNEKLFF. CDR3 DNA sequence: TGCGCCAGCAGCTTGTATGGACAGTCCAATGAAAAACTGTTTTTT.

By share of the sample, this clonotype is medium-sized. V is TRBV10-3 and J is TRBJ2-7, with TRBD2 identical over 7 bases. Germline V gene data show CDR1 as ENHRY and CDR2 as SYGVKD. The trim removed 3 bases at V and 0 bases at J, leaving 8 bases unmatched. The CDR3 has 16 residues. This CDR3 reads CAISDLGGSASYEQYF. The CDR3 DNA sequence: TGTGCCATCAGTGATTTGGGCGGGAGTGCCTCCTACGAGCAGTACTTC.

This clonotype showed up just a few times. The chain carries TRBV4-3 and TRBJ2-1; 8 nucleotides align to TRBD2. The V gene end was trimmed by 0 bases and the J gene end by 4 bases; junction bases not matched to a gene: 5. This CDR3 spans 16 amino acids. Per the germline V gene, CDR1 is LGHNA and CDR2 is YSLEER. CDR3 bases: TGCGCCAGCAGCCAAGAAGTAGCGGGGAATTACAATGAGCAGTTCTTC. It codes for CASSQEVAGNYNEQFF.

This clonotype was recorded a few times. The genes are TRBV29-1 and TRBJ1-2, with a possible D match to TRBD1 (6 bases). Trimming took off 2 bases at V and 5 bases at J, with 12 bases between the two ends. The CDR3 is made up of 13 amino acids. Germline V gene lookup returns CDR1 SQVTM and CDR2 ANQGSEA. The CDR3: CSVELTGFYGYTF. The CDR3 bases are TGCAGCGTTGAATTAACAGGGTTTTATGGCTACACCTTC.

V and J are TRBV5-4 and TRBJ2-7; 9 bases agree with TRBD1. V lost 4 bases, J lost 4 bases, and 6 bases stayed unmatched. CDR1 and CDR2 from the germline V gene are SGHNT and YYREEE (reference sequence). CDR3 length: 14 residues. The CDR3 sequence: CASSPGQGVYEQYF. In DNA, the CDR3 is TGTGCCAGCAGCCCGGGACAGGGAGTTTACGAGCAGTACTTC.

Notes on this clonotype: This may stem from a read error, because a much larger clone lies one nucleotide away. The V gene is TRBV27, the J gene TRBJ2-1; 7 nucleotides agree with TRBD2. Germline CDR1 MNHEY, CDR2 SMNVEV (reference sequence). The CDR3 runs 14 residues. V lost 0 bases and J lost 11; bases outside the gene matches: 7. CDR3 region: CASSLSRGDYKQFF. CDR3 DNA sequence: TGTGCCAGCAGTTTATCCCGGGGGGACTATAAGCAGTTCTTC.

V gene TRBV20-1 combines with J gene TRBJ2-1; TRBD2 might be the D (6 bases). Trimming stripped 3 bases from V and 0 bases from J, with 6 bases between. CDR3 length: 13 amino acids. CDR1 is DFQATT, CDR2 SNEGSKA, per germline (reference sequence). For the CDR3, the DNA is TGCAGTGCTAGGACTAGCTCCTACAATGAGCAGTTCTTC. Residues: CSARTSSYNEQFF.